One sample yielded the 26 T cell receptor beta chains listed below, sequenced in a study of cytomegalovirus exposure and HLA in healthy donors. Amplification used 60 Vbeta primers and 13 Jbeta primers. Some clones are missing from TCRdb's copy, which holds only in-frame ones; the method was immunoSEQ multiplex PCR. The repertoire holds some 190,000 clones, with roughly 75% as singletons. Sample: PBMCs. These receptor sequences come from a woman in her thirties in good health and CMV-seronegative.

The CDR3 region is CASSPGNSPLHF. The CDR3, as DNA: TGTGCCAGCAGTCCAGGGAATTCACCCCTCCACTTT. The V gene is TRBV28, the J gene TRBJ1-6; D is perhaps TRBD1 (5 bases). Trimming stripped 5 bases from V and 7 bases from J, with 6 bases between. Germline values: CDR1 MDHEN, CDR2 SYDVKM. The CDR3 loop spans 12 amino acids.

This chain joins TRBV9 and TRBJ2-1, with TRBD2 matching over 7 bases. The CDR3 is 15 residues long. Germline CDR1 reads SGDLS; CDR2 reads YYNGEE. The V segment lost 4 bases and the J segment 3 bases; nucleotides outside the gene matches: 7. The CDR3 is CASSSTGGIYNEQFF. The CDR3 DNA is TGTGCCAGCAGCTCCACGGGGGGTATCTACAATGAGCAGTTCTTC.

The chain combines TRBV5-1 with TRBJ2-3; D is perhaps TRBD1 (6 bases). V was pared by 4 bases and J by 3 bases, with 9 bases between. Germline V gives CDR1 SGHRS, CDR2 YFSETQ. This CDR3 is built from 13 residues. CDR3 residues: CASSPDSTDTQYF. The CDR3 region has the DNA TGCGCCAGCAGCCCGGACAGTACAGATACGCAGTATTTT.

The chain joins TRBV4-2 to TRBJ1-2; D call uncertain. Per germline, CDR1 LGHNA and CDR2 YNFKEQ. The CDR3 consists of 15 residues. V gave up 0 bases and J gave up 8 bases, with 16 bases separating them. The CDR3 coding sequence is TGTGCCAGCAGCCAAGATGGCAGATCCTTCCACGGCTACACCTTC. Amino acids: CASSQDGRSFHGYTF.

This chain links TRBV19 with TRBJ2-4, with a possible D match to TRBD1 (6 bases). This CDR3 has 17 amino acids. Trimming took off 4 bases at V and 2 bases at J, with 18 bases between the two ends. CDR1 is LNHDA and CDR2 is SQIVND in the germline V gene (reference sequence). This CDR3 reads CASSTPTGRATKNIQYF. CDR3 DNA: TGTGCCAGTAGTACTCCTACAGGGCGTGCGACCAAAAACATTCAGTACTTC.

The V and J genes are TRBV5-1 and TRBJ2-3; 10 bases fit TRBD2. The CDR3 consists of 18 residues. Per germline, CDR1 SGHRS and CDR2 YFSETQ. The junction had 8 bases not matched to a gene; V was cut back by 0 bases and J by 1 base. The CDR3, as DNA: TGCGCCAGCAGCTTGGGGCTAGCGGGGGCTCAGGGCACAGATACGCAGTATTTT. This codes for CASSLGLAGAQGTDTQYF.

This chain joins TRBV7-9 and TRBJ1-2; no definite D call. Trimming took 3 bases from V and 2 from J, leaving 16 bases between them. The CDR3 is 16 residues long. CDR1 is SEHNR and CDR2 is FQNEAQ in the germline V gene (reference sequence). In DNA, the CDR3 is TGTGCCAGCAGCTTTTATATCAGGATTACGAACTATGGCTACACCTTC. This gives the protein CASSFYIRITNYGYTF.

This chain links TRBV19 with TRBJ1-3; a weak D match, TRBD1 (5 bases). Trimming took off 5 bases at V and 3 bases at J, with 17 bases between the two ends. Per germline, CDR1 LNHDA and CDR2 SQIVND (reference sequence). The CDR3 has 16 amino acids. The CDR3 region is CASSHRRGKSGNTIYF. For the CDR3, the DNA is TGTGCCAGTAGTCACCGCCGGGGGAAGAGTGGAAACACCATATATTTT.

This rearrangement joins TRBV5-8 to TRBJ2-7, with a tentative D call TRBD1 (5 bases). The CDR3 runs to 15 residues. Germline values: CDR1 SGHTS, CDR2 YDEGEE. Trimming cost V 5 bases and J 0 bases, with 15 bases left between them. The CDR3 loop reads CASSPQDTHSYEQYF. The CDR3 region has the DNA TGTGCCAGCAGTCCACAGGACACCCACTCCTACGAGCAGTACTTC.

V and J are TRBV5-1 and TRBJ2-2, with TRBD1 identical over 9 bases. The germline V gene encodes CDR1 SGHRS and CDR2 YFSETQ. V lost 4 bases, J lost 1 base, and 2 bases stayed unmatched. The CDR3 is 15 amino acids. Here the CDR3 reads CASSPGQGNTGELFF. The CDR3 coding sequence is TGCGCCAGCAGCCCGGGACAGGGGAACACCGGGGAGCTGTTTTTT.

This chain uses TRBV4-1 with TRBJ1-2, with 10 bases aligning to TRBD1. The V segment lost 1 base and the J segment 5 bases; nucleotides outside the gene matches: 4. The CDR3 covers 15 residues. CDR1 MGHRA and CDR2 YSYEKL come from the germline V gene. The CDR3 coding sequence is TGCGCCAGCAGCCAAGCCGGGACAGGGGTATATGGCTACACCTTC. It specifies CASSQAGTGVYGYTF.

The V and J genes are TRBV5-6 and TRBJ2-5; 12 bases match TRBD2. Germline assignment: CDR1 SGHDT and CDR2 YYEEEE. Unmatched junction bases numbered 4, after V lost 3 bases and J lost 1 base. The CDR3 contains 16 residues. CDR3 sequence: CASSYGTSGRQETQYF. The CDR3 region has the DNA TGTGCCAGCAGCTATGGGACTAGCGGGCGCCAAGAGACCCAGTACTTC.

This clone has only a few counts. This CDR3 is CASSLVVRVSNEQFF. CDR3 nucleotide sequence: TGTGCCAGCAGCTTAGTAGTACGTGTCTCCAATGAGCAGTTCTTC. This sequence joins TRBV7-2 and TRBJ2-1; the D is unclear. V lost 1 base and J lost 6, with 13 bases in between. Germline V lookup: CDR1 SGHTA, CDR2 FQGNSA. CDR3 length: 15 amino acids.

As for this clone: In the same sample, other DNA sequences code for this CDR3. The rearrangement uses TRBV5-1 and TRBJ1-1, with 7 bases identical to TRBD1. CDR3 size: 15 residues. The trim removed 0 bases at V and 1 base at J, leaving 3 bases unmatched. CDR1 and CDR2 (germline): SGHRS, YFSETQ. The CDR3 protein is CASSLAGTANTEAFF. The CDR3, as DNA: TGCGCCAGCAGCTTGGCTGGGACAGCGAACACTGAAGCTTTCTTT.

The chain joins TRBV4-1 to TRBJ1-5; 7 positions agree with TRBD1. Germline CDR1 is MGHRA and CDR2 is YSYEKL. CDR3 size: 14 residues. The V gene end was trimmed by 2 bases and the J gene end by 6 bases; junction bases not matched to a gene: 4. This CDR3 is CASSQRGPGQPQHF. In DNA, the CDR3 is TGCGCCAGCAGCCAAAGGGGGCCAGGTCAGCCCCAGCATTTT.

This chain uses TRBV6-1 with TRBJ2-2, with a weak D call TRBD2 (5 bases). Germline V gene lookup returns CDR1 MNHNS and CDR2 SASEGT. This CDR3 spans 15 amino acids. Trimming cost V 1 base and J 4 bases, with 10 bases left between them. The CDR3 coding sequence is TGTGCCAGCAGTGAAGGCCCCCGGGGCACCGGGGAGCTGTTTTTT. Residues: CASSEGPRGTGELFF.

In its sample, this clone was seen a few times. V gene TRBV25-1 combines with J gene TRBJ1-6; D remains unclear. The ends were cut back, 8 bases at V and 0 bases at J, with 8 bases in the middle. Per germline, CDR1 MGHDK and CDR2 SYGVNS. The CDR3 sequence is 14 residues long. DNA of the CDR3: TGTGCCAGCTGTCCAGGCTCCTATAATTCACCCCTCCACTTT. This translates into CASCPGSYNSPLHF.

V usage is TRBV7-6 and J usage is TRBJ1-5; 7 positions agree with TRBD1. The germline gives CDR1 SGHVS, CDR2 FNYEAQ. The CDR3 contains 14 residues. V lost 0 bases to trimming and J lost 4 bases; unmatched junction nucleotides: 0. CDR3 coding DNA: TGTGCCAGCAGCTTAGCGGACAGGAATCAGCCCCAGCATTTT. It yields the protein CASSLADRNQPQHF.

The genes are TRBV6-6 and TRBJ1-2; 10 positions match TRBD1. Unmatched junction bases numbered 6, after V lost 6 bases and J lost 2 bases. Germline CDR1 and CDR2: MNHNY and SVGAGI (reference sequence). CDR3 length: 15 amino acids. The CDR3 DNA reads TGTGCCAGCAGCCGCTGGGACAGGGGAAACTATGGCTACACCTTC. It translates to CASSRWDRGNYGYTF.

This chain connects TRBV25-1 to TRBJ1-1; the D is unclear. Trimming removed 3 bases from V and 10 bases from J, with 12 bases in between. Germline assignment: CDR1 MGHDK and CDR2 SYGVNS. The CDR3 consists of 12 residues. The CDR3, as DNA: TGTGCCAGCAGTGACGCCGCGGGTGGAGCTTTCTTT. It codes for CASSDAAGGAFF.

This clone was found once. The chain has TRBV9 and TRBJ2-5; maybe TRBD2 (6 bases). V gave up 0 bases and J gave up 4 bases, with 19 bases separating them. The CDR3 sequence is 17 residues long. Germline-derived CDR1 and CDR2 are SGDLS and YYNGEE. CDR3 protein: CASSVDARVLAGETQYF. CDR3 DNA sequence: TGTGCCAGCAGCGTAGACGCCAGGGTACTAGCCGGAGAGACCCAGTACTTC.

CDR3 sequence: CASSTPYRGFNTEAFF. As DNA, the CDR3 is TGTGCCAGCAGTACACCTTACAGGGGCTTCAACACTGAAGCTTTCTTT. The chain links TRBV28 to TRBJ1-1; 7 positions agree with TRBD1. Trimming removed 5 bases from V and 2 bases from J; junction bases left unmatched: 11. This CDR3 is 16 amino acids long. Germline values: CDR1 MDHEN, CDR2 SYDVKM. Variable domain in full (rest from reference TRBV28 and TRBJ1-1): DVKVTQSSRYLVKRTGEKVFLECVQDMDHENMFWYRQDPGLGLRLIYFSYDVKMKEKGDIPEGYSVSREKKERFSLILESASTNQTSMYLCASSTPYRGFNTEAFFGQGTRLTVV.

This chain links TRBV5-4 with TRBJ2-7; D may be TRBD1 (5 bases). Trimming cost V 3 bases and J 3 bases, with 10 bases left between them. CDR1 is SGHNT, CDR2 YYREEE, per germline (reference sequence). The CDR3 runs 13 residues. The CDR3: CASSSQGRYEQYF. CDR3 in DNA: TGTGCCAGCAGCTCCCAGGGCCGCTACGAGCAGTACTTC.

The chain recombines TRBV6-1 with TRBJ1-1; D perhaps matches TRBD1 (6 bases). The CDR3 consists of 13 residues. The germline CDR1 and CDR2 sequences are MNHNS and SASEGT. Trimming cost V 8 bases and J 2 bases, with 12 bases left between them. CDR3 nucleotide sequence: TGTGCCAGCTCCACAGGGATCAACACTGAAGCTTTCTTT. This sequence encodes CASSTGINTEAFF.

The V call is TRBV9, the J call TRBJ2-3, with 8 bases identical to TRBD2. Per the germline V gene, CDR1 is SGDLS and CDR2 is YYNGEE. CDR3 size: 17 residues. V shed 2 bases and J 5 bases; nucleotides not matched to a gene: 13. DNA of the CDR3: TGTGCCAGCAGCGTTTTCCAAGCGGGGGCCCACGGAGATACGCAGTATTTT. The encoded protein is CASSVFQAGAHGDTQYF. Full variable domain (rest looked up from reference TRBV9 and TRBJ2-3): DSGVTQTPKHLITATGQRVTLRCSPRSGDLSVYWYQQSLDQGLQFLIQYYNGEERAKGNILERFSAQQFPDLHSELNLSSLELGDSALYFCASSVFQAGAHGDTQYFGPGTRLTVL.

This clone appeared once. The chain is built from TRBV28 and TRBJ1-6; TRBD1 matches 9 bases. Germline V lookup: CDR1 MDHEN, CDR2 SYDVKM. The length of the CDR3 is 15 residues. V lost 6 bases, J lost 6 bases, and 6 bases stayed unmatched. This CDR3 reads CASRPPGQGNSPLHF. The CDR3 nucleotides are TGTGCCAGCAGACCTCCGGGACAGGGTAATTCACCCCTCCACTTT.